The entry that follows covers one TCR beta chain sequence. Some clones are missing from TCRdb's copy, which holds only in-frame ones; the method was immunoSEQ multiplex PCR. The table records about 180,000 clones, roughly 81% of them present only once. The data are from a study of blood T cell repertoires in COVID-19. The CDR3 totals 15 residues. Germline lookup yields CDR1 SGHRS and CDR2 YFSETQ. With V trimmed by 0 bases and J by 8 bases, 6 bases remained unmatched. This sequence originates from an elderly woman with COVID-19, enrolled during active disease. J is TRBJ2-1 and V is TRBV5-1; TRBD2 aligns across 9 bases. Sequenced: peripheral blood. The CDR3 loop reads CASSLDAGGQDEQFF. CDR3 coding DNA: TGCGCCAGCAGCTTGGACGCGGGAGGGCAAGATGAGCAGTTCTTC.